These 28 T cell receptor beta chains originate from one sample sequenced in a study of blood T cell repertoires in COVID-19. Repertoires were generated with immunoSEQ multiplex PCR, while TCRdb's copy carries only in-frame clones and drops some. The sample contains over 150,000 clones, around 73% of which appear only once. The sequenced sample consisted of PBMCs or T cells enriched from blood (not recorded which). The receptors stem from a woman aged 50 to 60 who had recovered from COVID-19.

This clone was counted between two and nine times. This chain's CDR3 is CASSLLGGMGTEAFF. CDR3 in DNA: TGTGCCAGCAGCTTATTGGGGGGTATGGGCACTGAAGCTTTCTTT. The V and J genes are TRBV7-3 and TRBJ1-1; D is possibly TRBD1 (5 bases). This CDR3 is built from 15 residues. Trimming left V 2 bases short and J 4 bases short, with 14 bases between. Looked up from germline, CDR1 is SGHTA and CDR2 is FQGTGA.

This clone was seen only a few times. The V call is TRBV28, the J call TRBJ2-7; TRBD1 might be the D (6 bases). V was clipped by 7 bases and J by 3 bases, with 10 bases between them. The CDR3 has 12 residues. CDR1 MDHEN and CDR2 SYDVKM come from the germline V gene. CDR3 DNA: TGTGCCAGCACCGGACAGTTCTACGAGCAGTACTTC. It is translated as CASTGQFYEQYF.

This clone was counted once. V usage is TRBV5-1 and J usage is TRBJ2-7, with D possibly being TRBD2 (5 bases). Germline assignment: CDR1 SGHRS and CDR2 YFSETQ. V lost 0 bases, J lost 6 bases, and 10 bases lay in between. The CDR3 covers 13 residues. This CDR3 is CASSLVGEGEQYF. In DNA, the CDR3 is TGCGCCAGCAGCTTGGTCGGGGAAGGCGAGCAGTACTTC.

In nucleotides, the CDR3 is TGTGCCATCAGTGAGTCGGGGACTAGCGGGAGTGGCGCCTACAATGAGCAGTTCTTC. It yields the protein CAISESGTSGSGAYNEQFF. The V gene is TRBV10-3, the J gene TRBJ2-1; TRBD2 matches 14 bases. This CDR3 is 19 amino acids long. Germline-derived CDR1 and CDR2 are ENHRY and SYGVKD. V shed 0 bases, J shed 2 bases, and the junction held 6 bases outside the gene matches.

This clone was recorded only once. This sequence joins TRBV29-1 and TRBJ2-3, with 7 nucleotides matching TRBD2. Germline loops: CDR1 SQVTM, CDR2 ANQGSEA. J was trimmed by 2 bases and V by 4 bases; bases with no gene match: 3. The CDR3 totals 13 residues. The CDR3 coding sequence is TGCAGCGTTGGGCTAGCGGCCACAGATACGCAGTATTTT. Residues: CSVGLAATDTQYF.

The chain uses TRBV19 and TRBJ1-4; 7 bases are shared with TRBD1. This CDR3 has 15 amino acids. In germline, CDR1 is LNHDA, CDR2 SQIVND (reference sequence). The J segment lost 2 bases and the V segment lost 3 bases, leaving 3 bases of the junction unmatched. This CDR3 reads CASSMPGQTNEKLFF. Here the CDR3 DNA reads TGTGCCAGTAGTATGCCGGGACAGACTAATGAAAAACTGTTTTTT. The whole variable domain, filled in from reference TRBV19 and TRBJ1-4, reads DGGITQSPKYLFRKEGQNVTLSCEQNLNHDAMYWYRQDPGQGLRLIYYSQIVNDFQKGDIAEGYSVSREKKESFPLTVTSAQKNPTAFYLCASSMPGQTNEKLFFGSGTQLSVL.

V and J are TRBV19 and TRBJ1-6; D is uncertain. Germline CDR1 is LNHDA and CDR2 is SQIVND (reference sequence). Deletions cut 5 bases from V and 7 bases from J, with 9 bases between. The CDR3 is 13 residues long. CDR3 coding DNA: TGTGCCAGTAGTTCCATCGAGAATTCACCCCTCCACTTT. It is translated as CASSSIENSPLHF.

CDR3 in amino acids: CASSWEGMANYGYTF. CDR3 in DNA: TGTGCCAGCAGTTGGGAGGGAATGGCAAACTATGGCTACACCTTC. This sequence joins TRBV28 and TRBJ1-2; D ambiguous. This CDR3 is built from 15 residues. Trimming removed 4 bases from V and 2 bases from J, with 14 bases in between. Germline-derived CDR1 and CDR2 are MDHEN and SYDVKM.

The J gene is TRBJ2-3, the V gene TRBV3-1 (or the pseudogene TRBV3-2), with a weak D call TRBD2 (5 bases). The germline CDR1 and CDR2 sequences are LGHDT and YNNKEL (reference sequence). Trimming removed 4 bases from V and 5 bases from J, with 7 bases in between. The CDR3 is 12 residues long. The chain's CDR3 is CASSLALDTQYF. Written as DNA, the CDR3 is TGTGCCAGCAGCCTAGCGTTAGATACGCAGTATTTT.

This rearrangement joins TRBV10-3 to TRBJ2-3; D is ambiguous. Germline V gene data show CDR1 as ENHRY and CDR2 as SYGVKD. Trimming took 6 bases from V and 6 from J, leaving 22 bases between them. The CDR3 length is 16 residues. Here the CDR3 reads CAIRVSGSSIADTQYF. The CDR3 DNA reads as TGTGCCATCAGAGTCTCCGGGTCTTCTATCGCGGATACGCAGTATTTT.

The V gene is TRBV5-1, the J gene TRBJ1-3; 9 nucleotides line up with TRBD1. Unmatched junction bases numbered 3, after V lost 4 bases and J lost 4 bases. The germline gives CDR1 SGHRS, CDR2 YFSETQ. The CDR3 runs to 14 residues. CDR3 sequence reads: CASSPGTGGNTIYF. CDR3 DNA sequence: TGCGCCAGCAGCCCCGGGACAGGGGGAAACACCATATATTTT.

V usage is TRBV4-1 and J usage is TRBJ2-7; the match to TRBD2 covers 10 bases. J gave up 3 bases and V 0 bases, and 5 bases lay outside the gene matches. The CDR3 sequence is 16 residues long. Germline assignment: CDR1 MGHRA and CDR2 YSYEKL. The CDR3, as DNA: TGCGCCAGCAGCCAAGATAGTCGGACTAGCGGCTACGAGCAGTACTTC. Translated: CASSQDSRTSGYEQYF.

As DNA, the CDR3 is TGTGCCAGCAGCTTAGCGGGAGGGGTCACCGGGGAGCTGTTTTTT. It codes for CASSLAGGVTGELFF. The chain links TRBV11-3 to TRBJ2-2, with 8 bases matching TRBD2. This CDR3 spans 15 amino acids. Germline trimming cut 1 base from V and 4 bases from J; bases unmatched to any gene: 2. Germline V gene sequence: CDR1 SGHNT, CDR2 YENEEA.

The CDR3 DNA sequence: TGTGCCAGCAGCCAAGATACGGGGAGGAATCAGCCCCAGCATTTT. Its protein is CASSQDTGRNQPQHF. The chain links TRBV3-1 (or the pseudogene TRBV3-2) to TRBJ1-5; D gene ambiguous. Germline lookup yields CDR1 LGHDT and CDR2 YNNKEL (reference sequence). CDR3 length: 15 amino acids. Trimming left V 0 bases short and J 4 bases short, with 10 bases between.

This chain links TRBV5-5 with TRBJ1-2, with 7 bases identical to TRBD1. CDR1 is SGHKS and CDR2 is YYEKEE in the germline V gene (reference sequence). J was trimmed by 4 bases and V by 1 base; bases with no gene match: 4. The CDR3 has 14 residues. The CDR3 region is CASSLTGDTYGYTF. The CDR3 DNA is TGTGCCAGCAGCTTGACAGGGGATACCTATGGCTACACCTTC.

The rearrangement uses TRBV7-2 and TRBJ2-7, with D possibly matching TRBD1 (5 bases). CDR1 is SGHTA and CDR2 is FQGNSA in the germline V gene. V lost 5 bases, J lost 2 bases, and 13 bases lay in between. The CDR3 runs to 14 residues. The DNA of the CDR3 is TGTGCCAGCAGCGACTTAGGGGAAGCCTACGAGCAGTACTTC. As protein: CASSDLGEAYEQYF.

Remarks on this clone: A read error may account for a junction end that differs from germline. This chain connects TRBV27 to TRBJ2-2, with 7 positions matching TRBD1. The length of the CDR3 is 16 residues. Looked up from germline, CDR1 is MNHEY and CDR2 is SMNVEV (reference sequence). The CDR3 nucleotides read TGTGCCAGCCGTTTATCCCGGACAGGGAACACCGGGGAGCTGTTTTTT. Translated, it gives CASRLSRTGNTGELFF.

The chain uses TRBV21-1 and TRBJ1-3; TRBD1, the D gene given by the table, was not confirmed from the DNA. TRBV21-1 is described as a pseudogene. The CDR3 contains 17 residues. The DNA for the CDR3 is TGTGCCAGCAGCGCTTCCGCAGGGGACGAATCAGGAAACACCATATATTTT. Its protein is CASSASAGDESGNTIYF.

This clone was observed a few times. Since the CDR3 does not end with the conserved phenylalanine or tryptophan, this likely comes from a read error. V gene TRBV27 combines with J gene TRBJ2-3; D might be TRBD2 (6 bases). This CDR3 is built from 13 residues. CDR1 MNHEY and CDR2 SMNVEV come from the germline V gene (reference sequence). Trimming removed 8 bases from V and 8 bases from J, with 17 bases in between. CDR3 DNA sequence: TGTGCCAGCCGTGGAGGCCACGGGGGTACGCAGTATCTT. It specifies CASRGGHGGTQYL.

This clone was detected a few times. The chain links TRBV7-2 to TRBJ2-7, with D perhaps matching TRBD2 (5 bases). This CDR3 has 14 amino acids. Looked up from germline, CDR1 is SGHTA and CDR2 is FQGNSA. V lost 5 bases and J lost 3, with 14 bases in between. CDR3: CASSPSSSHYEQYF. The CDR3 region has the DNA TGTGCCAGCAGCCCCTCTAGCTCCCACTACGAGCAGTACTTC.

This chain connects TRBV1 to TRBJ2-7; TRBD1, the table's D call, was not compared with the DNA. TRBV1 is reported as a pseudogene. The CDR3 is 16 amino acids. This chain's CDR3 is CTSSQVENRRYYEQYF. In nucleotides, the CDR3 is TGCACCAGCAGCCAGGTTGAGAACAGGAGATACTACGAGCAGTACTTC.

The CDR3 protein is CASSRLALGGEQFF. In DNA, the CDR3 is TGTGCCAGCAGCCGCCTAGCGTTGGGGGGGGAGCAGTTCTTC. J is TRBJ2-1 and V is TRBV6-2 or TRBV6-3; 7 positions agree with TRBD2. The CDR3 has 14 residues. V dropped 6 bases and J dropped 10; count of bases not matched to a gene: 12. Germline CDR1 MNHEY, CDR2 SVGEGT.

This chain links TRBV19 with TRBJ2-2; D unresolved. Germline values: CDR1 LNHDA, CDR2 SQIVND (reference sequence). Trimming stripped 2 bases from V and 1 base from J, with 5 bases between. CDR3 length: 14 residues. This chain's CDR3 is CASSIIMNTGELFF. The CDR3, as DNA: TGTGCCAGTAGTATAATAATGAACACCGGGGAGCTGTTTTTT.

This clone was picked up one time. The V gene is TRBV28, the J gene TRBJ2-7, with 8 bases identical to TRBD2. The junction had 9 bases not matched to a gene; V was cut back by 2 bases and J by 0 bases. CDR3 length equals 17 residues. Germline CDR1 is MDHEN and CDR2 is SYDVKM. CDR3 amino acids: CASSLKLSGSFSYEQYF. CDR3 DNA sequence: TGTGCCAGCAGTTTAAAATTGAGCGGGAGCTTCTCCTACGAGCAGTACTTC.

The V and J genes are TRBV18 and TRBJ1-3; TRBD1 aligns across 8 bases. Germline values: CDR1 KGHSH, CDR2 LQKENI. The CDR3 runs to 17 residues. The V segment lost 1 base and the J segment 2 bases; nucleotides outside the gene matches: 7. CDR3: CASSPRPPQGAGNTIYF. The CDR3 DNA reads TGTGCCAGCTCACCACGGCCCCCACAGGGGGCTGGAAACACCATATATTTT.

CDR3 region: CASSPRVAGAFEQFF. The CDR3 DNA reads as TGCGCCAGCAGCCCCCGGGTAGCGGGAGCGTTCGAGCAGTTCTTC. The V gene is TRBV5-1, the J gene TRBJ2-1; 9 nucleotides agree with TRBD2. The germline V gene has CDR1 SGHRS and CDR2 YFSETQ. V lost 4 bases, J lost 10 bases, and 12 bases stayed unmatched. The CDR3 length is 15 residues.

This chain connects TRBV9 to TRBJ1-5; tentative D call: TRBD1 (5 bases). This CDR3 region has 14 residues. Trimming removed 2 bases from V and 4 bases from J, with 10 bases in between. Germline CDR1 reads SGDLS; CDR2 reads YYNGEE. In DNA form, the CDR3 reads TGTGCCAGCAGCGTTGGCAGGGATAATCAGCCCCAGCATTTT. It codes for CASSVGRDNQPQHF.

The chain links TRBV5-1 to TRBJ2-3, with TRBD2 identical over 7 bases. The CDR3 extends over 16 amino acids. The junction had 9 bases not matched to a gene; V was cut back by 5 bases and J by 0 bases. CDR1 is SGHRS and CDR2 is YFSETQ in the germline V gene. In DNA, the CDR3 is TGCGCCAGCAGGCCGACCCTAGCGGCAAGCACAGATACGCAGTATTTT. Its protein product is CASRPTLAASTDTQYF.